A selection of T cell receptor beta chains follows, all from one sample in a study of shared clonotypes between healthy human individuals. Produced via immunoSEQ multiplex PCR; TCRdb's table is partial and in-frame only. The sample contains 2 million to 2.5 million clones, under 97% of which appear only once. The sample consisted of naive CD4+ T cells sorted from blood. These receptors all come from a man aged 18 to 30 in good health. Both conserved end residues are part of each CDR3. Fields, in order: CDR3 protein, CDR3 DNA, V gene, D gene, J gene, clone size. A D gene is named only where the DNA matches it firmly. Some rows have no size entry. The others give once, few or many, or a class for an expanded clone.

cdr3_aa: CAWSVYFSGGADTQYF
cdr3_nt: TGTGCCTGGAGTGTATATTTTTCAGGAGGGGCAGATACGCAGTATTTT
v_call: TRBV30
d_call: .
j_call: TRBJ2-3
clone_size: .

cdr3_aa: CAISPGLAGGPGHNEQFF
cdr3_nt: TGTGCCATCAGCCCGGGACTAGCGGGAGGGCCCGGACACAATGAGCAGTTCTTC
v_call: TRBV10-3
d_call: TRBD2
j_call: TRBJ2-1
clone_size: .

cdr3_aa: CASSLSRMRYQETQYF
cdr3_nt: TGTGCCAGCAGCTTAAGCAGAATGCGGTACCAAGAGACCCAGTACTTC
v_call: TRBV7-2
d_call: .
j_call: TRBJ2-5
clone_size: .

cdr3_aa: CASSKDPQGANHNEQFF
cdr3_nt: TGTGCCAGCAGCAAAGATCCACAGGGGGCAAACCACAATGAGCAGTTCTTC
v_call: TRBV21-1
d_call: .
j_call: TRBJ2-1
clone_size: .

cdr3_aa: CASRMSSYNSPLHF
cdr3_nt: TGTGCCTCTAGGATGAGCTCCTATAATTCACCCCTCCACTTT
v_call: TRBV6-5
d_call: .
j_call: TRBJ1-6
clone_size: .

cdr3_aa: CASSGTVDTGELFF
cdr3_nt: TGTGCCAGCAGTGGAACCGTTGACACCGGGGAGCTGTTTTTT
v_call: TRBV6-5
d_call: .
j_call: TRBJ2-2
clone_size: .

cdr3_aa: CASSWPGQGSNQPQHF
cdr3_nt: TGTGCCAGCAGCTGGCCGGGACAGGGAAGCAATCAGCCCCAGCATTTT
v_call: TRBV7-2
d_call: TRBD1
j_call: TRBJ1-5
clone_size: few

cdr3_aa: CASSLDGSRTDTQYF
cdr3_nt: TGCGCCAGCAGCTTGGACGGCAGCCGCACAGATACGCAGTATTTT
v_call: TRBV5-1
d_call: .
j_call: TRBJ2-3
clone_size: .

cdr3_aa: CSVEDWSAAQETQYF
cdr3_nt: TGCAGCGTTGAAGATTGGTCGGCGGCCCAAGAGACCCAGTACTTC
v_call: TRBV29-1
d_call: .
j_call: TRBJ2-5
clone_size: .

cdr3_aa: CAWSSQVTQYF
cdr3_nt: TGTGCCTGGAGTAGTCAGGTTACGCAGTATTTT
v_call: TRBV30
d_call: .
j_call: TRBJ2-3
clone_size: .

cdr3_aa: CASSATTDSYEQYF
cdr3_nt: TGTGCCAGTTCCGCGACAACCGACTCCTACGAGCAGTACTTC
v_call: TRBV5-4
d_call: .
j_call: TRBJ2-7
clone_size: .

cdr3_aa: CAIIPRRYQETQYF
cdr3_nt: TGTGCCATCATCCCGAGGAGGTACCAAGAGACCCAGTACTTC
v_call: TRBV10-3
d_call: .
j_call: TRBJ2-5
clone_size: .

cdr3_aa: CASSRDYSTDTQYF
cdr3_nt: TGTGCCAGCAGCCGGGACTATAGCACAGATACGCAGTATTTT
v_call: TRBV4-2
d_call: TRBD2
j_call: TRBJ2-3
clone_size: once

cdr3_aa: CASSLIREENTEAFF
cdr3_nt: TGTGCCAGCTCACTAATCAGGGAGGAGAACACTGAAGCTTTCTTT
v_call: TRBV18
d_call: .
j_call: TRBJ1-1
clone_size: .

cdr3_aa: CASSYRTANSPLHF
cdr3_nt: TGTGCCAGCAGTTATAGGACAGCCAATTCACCCCTCCACTTT
v_call: TRBV11-2
d_call: .
j_call: TRBJ1-6
clone_size: .

cdr3_aa: CASSQRRLGDTQYF
cdr3_nt: TGCGCCAGCAGCCAACGAAGGCTGGGCGATACGCAGTATTTT
v_call: TRBV4-3
d_call: .
j_call: TRBJ2-3
clone_size: .

cdr3_aa: CASNGRGSYEQYF
cdr3_nt: TGTGCCAGCAACGGCCGGGGTTCCTACGAGCAGTACTTC
v_call: TRBV2
d_call: .
j_call: TRBJ2-7
clone_size: .

cdr3_aa: CASSEAATSSLLQQYF
cdr3_nt: TGTGCCAGCAGTGAAGCGGCTACTAGCAGTCTCCTCCAGCAGTACTTC
v_call: TRBV6-1
d_call: .
j_call: TRBJ2-7
clone_size: .

cdr3_aa: CASSPRTGEGTEAFF
cdr3_nt: TGTGCCAGTAGTCCAAGGACAGGGGAAGGCACTGAAGCTTTCTTT
v_call: TRBV19
d_call: TRBD1
j_call: TRBJ1-1
clone_size: .